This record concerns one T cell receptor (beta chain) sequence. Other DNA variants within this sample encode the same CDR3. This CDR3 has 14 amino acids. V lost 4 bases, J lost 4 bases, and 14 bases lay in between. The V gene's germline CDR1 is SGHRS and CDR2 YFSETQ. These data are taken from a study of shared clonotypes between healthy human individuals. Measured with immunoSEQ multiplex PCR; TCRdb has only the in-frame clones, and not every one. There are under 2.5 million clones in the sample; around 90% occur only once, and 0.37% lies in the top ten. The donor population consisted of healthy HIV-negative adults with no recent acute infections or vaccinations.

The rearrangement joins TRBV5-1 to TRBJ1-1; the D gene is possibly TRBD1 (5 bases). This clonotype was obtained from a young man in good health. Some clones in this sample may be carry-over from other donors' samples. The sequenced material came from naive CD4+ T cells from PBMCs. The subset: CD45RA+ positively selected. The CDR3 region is CASSPRGRGTEAFF. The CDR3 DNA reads TGCGCCAGCAGCCCCAGAGGGAGGGGCACTGAAGCTTTCTTT.